The clone carrying this TCR beta chain has a handful of counts. Time point defined: newly diagnosed GD, antithyroid drugs for less than 3 months. From PBMCs, RNA was extracted and then used to make the TCR library. These data are taken from a study of regulatory T cells in long-lasting Graves disease. Building the TCR beta libraries relied on iRepertoire HTBI primers, and CDR3 regions underwent Arm-PCR. TCRdb reprocessed the multiplex PCR reads via MiXCR and lists one record per CDR3 protein. Of 350,000 to 500,000 distinct CDR3 sequences detected, around 13% appear once; the ten largest clones hold approximately 17%. CDR1 is SEHNR and CDR2 is FQNEAQ in the germline V gene (reference sequence). V was pared by 5 bases and J by 8 bases, with 10 bases of the junction left unmatched. CDR3 length: 15 amino acids. These sequences were also reported in another study, on T cells in Graves' hyperthyroidism and ophthalmopathy.

This chain connects TRBV7-9 to TRBJ1-4; 8 positions match TRBD1. The source is a woman in her 50s with Graves disease. The sample here was peripheral blood mononuclear cells (PBMCs), taken at new diagnosis, from a patient treated with antithyroid drugs. CDR3 DNA: TGTGCCAGCAGCACCCCCAGGGGGCAAGGAGAAAAACTGTTTTTT. Protein: CASSTPRGQGEKLFF.